This T cell receptor (beta chain) was sequenced during a study of blood T cells in healthy people across ages. Findings and caveats of the study: Whereas aged donors had fewer naive CD4+ cells, long-lived donors had more of them and higher diversity.

This clonotype has more than one count but fewer than ten. Its antigen is as yet unknown. A much larger clonotype is one base distant, so this may be a read error. Using a J-beta primer mix together with a sample-barcoded 5' primer, a second PCR was run for roughly 6 to 11 cycles. TCRdb re-analysed the 5' RACE reads in MiXCR, keeping a single row per CDR3 protein. The table records about 840,000 distinct CDR3 sequences, 25% to 30% of them present only once. These data were also reused for a study on T cells of mothers and their children.

This TCR came from a woman between 40 and 50 years old in good health. Sequenced: blood.

As DNA, the CDR3 is TGCAGTGCCCTGATTAAAAGTTGCTATGGCTACACCTTC. Its protein is CSALIKSCYGYTF. The chain employs TRBV20-1 and TRBJ1-2; D unclear. CDR1 is DFQATT and CDR2 is SNEGSKA in the germline V gene (reference sequence). The CDR3 consists of 13 residues. The V end lost 6 bases, the J end lost 4 bases, and 15 bases lay between the germline ends.